This is a list of T cell receptor beta chains from one sample in a study of blood T cell repertoires in COVID-19. The data were produced by immunoSEQ multiplex PCR, yet TCRdb's version contains in-frame clones alone and is incomplete. The sample consists of approximately 230,000 clones, around 88% of them appearing once. Sequencing was done on a sample of peripheral blood. These TCRs come from a woman in her 30s with COVID-19, enrolled during active disease. CDR3s include the opening cysteine and the closing phenylalanine or tryptophan. A D gene is named only where the DNA matches it firmly. The size entry is marked missing in some rows and otherwise reads once, few, many or a size class.

>TRBD2|.|TRBJ2-1|TRBV29-1
TGCAGCGTTGATCTTAGCGGGATACATGAGCAGTTCTTC
CSVDLSGIHEQFF
>TRBD2|.|TRBJ2-7|TRBV4-3
TGCGCCAGCAGCCAAGGCGGGGGGGCCATAAACGAGCAGTACTTC
CASSQGGGAINEQYF
>TRBD2|.|TRBJ2-1|TRBV19
TGTGCCAGTAGTCCCGGGACTAGTGTTAGTCAGTTCTTC
CASSPGTSVSQFF
>TRBD1|.|TRBJ1-3|TRBV18
TGTGCCAGCTCACCACAAACCGGGACAGCCTATTCCTCTGGAAACACCATATATTTT
CASSPQTGTAYSSGNTIYF
>.|.|TRBJ2-1|TRBV5-5
TGTGCCAGCAGCACAGACTCCTACAATGAGCAGTTCTTC
CASSTDSYNEQFF
>TRBD2|once|TRBJ2-1|TRBV10-1
TGCGCCAGCAGTGAGTCGACTAGCGGGACTCAGTTCTTC
CASSESTSGTQFF
>.|few|TRBJ2-1|TRBV14
TGTGCCAGCAGCCAAGGCGGACTGACTGAGCAGTTCTTC
CASSQGGLTEQFF
>TRBD1|.|TRBJ2-1|TRBV3-1/TRBV3-2
TGTGCCAGCAGCCAAGACGACAGGGAGAAGTTCTCCTACAATGAGCAGTTCTTC
CASSQDDREKFSYNEQFF
>.|.|TRBJ2-7|TRBV5-1
TGCGCCAGCAGCCCGGTGGGGATAACTAGAACCTACGAGCAGTACTTC
CASSPVGITRTYEQYF
>.|once|TRBJ2-7|TRBV5-6
TGTGCCAGCAGCTTGGTTGGGGCAGGGCGCGAGCAGTACTTC
CASSLVGAGREQYF
>.|.|TRBJ2-5|TRBV11-2
TGTGCCAGCAGCCCCTCAGGGGACCAAGAGACCCAGTACTTC
CASSPSGDQETQYF
>.|.|TRBJ2-3|TRBV7-9
TGTGCCAGCAGCTCCCCCAATACGCAGTATTTT
CASSSPNTQYF
>.|once|TRBJ1-2|TRBV6-1
TGTGCCAGCAGTGAAGGGGGCCGGGGCTACACCTTC
CASSEGGRGYTF
>.|.|TRBJ1-5|TRBV4-2
TGTGCCAGCAGCCAAGAAGTGGGGCCTTCAAATCAGCCCCAGCATTTT
CASSQEVGPSNQPQHF
>.|.|TRBJ2-3|TRBV19
TGTGCCAGTAGTATTTGGAGGGCTAGCACAGATACGCAGTATTTT
CASSIWRASTDTQYF
>.|.|TRBJ1-1|TRBV7-2
TGTGCCAGCAGCTTTTCCCAGAACACTGAAGCTTTCTTT
CASSFSQNTEAFF
>.|.|TRBJ1-1|TRBV11-3
TGTGCCAGCAGCTCTAGGACAGACATGAACACTGAAGCTTTCTTT
CASSSRTDMNTEAFF
>.|.|TRBJ2-3|TRBV3-1/TRBV3-2
TGTGCCAGCAGACGGACAGCTAGCACAGATACGCAGTATTTT
CASRRTASTDTQYF
>TRBD1|.|TRBJ1-1|TRBV7-9
TGTGCCAGCAGCTTGGGGGCGGGGACAGGGGTGACTGAAGCTTTCTTT
CASSLGAGTGVTEAFF
>.|.|TRBJ1-4|TRBV4-3
TGCGCCAGCAGCCACCCCACAACGGGGGAGGGGTTGGCTAATGAAAAACTGTTTTTT
CASSHPTTGEGLANEKLFF
>.|.|TRBJ1-4|TRBV4-1
TGCGCCAGCAGCCAAGATCCAGTTAGGGGTGAAAAACTGTTTTTT
CASSQDPVRGEKLFF
>TRBD1|once|TRBJ2-3|TRBV7-6
TGTGCCAGCAGCCCACAGGGGGCGCAGACAGATACGCAGTATTTT
CASSPQGAQTDTQYF
>TRBD2|.|TRBJ2-1|TRBV5-8
TGTGCCAGCAGCTTGGGCCTAGCGGGCCACAATGAGCAGTTCTTC
CASSLGLAGHNEQFF
>.|.|TRBJ2-1|TRBV9
TGTGCCAGTGCGTCCTACAATGAGCAGTTCTTC
CASASYNEQFF
>.|.|TRBJ2-1|TRBV11-3
TGTGCCAGCAGCGTGACTAGTCTCGATGAGCAGTTCTTC
CASSVTSLDEQFF
>.|.|TRBJ1-1|TRBV5-1
TGCGCCAGCAGCTTAGCGCCTGAGAACACTGAAGCTTTCTTT
CASSLAPENTEAFF
>.|.|TRBJ2-6|TRBV3-1/TRBV3-2
TGTGCCAGCAGCCGGCCACAGGTCCCCAGCTCTGGGGCCAACGTCCTGACTTTC
CASSRPQVPSSGANVLTF
>TRBD1|.|TRBJ2-2|TRBV27
TGTGCCAGCAGTTTAACCCCGGGACAGGGGGTTAAGACCGGGGAGCTGTTTTTT
CASSLTPGQGVKTGELFF
>.|.|TRBJ1-5|TRBV28
TGTGCCAGCAGCACCACCCTCAGGGGACGACAGCCCCAGCATTTT
CASSTTLRGRQPQHF
>.|.|TRBJ1-5|TRBV6-2/TRBV6-3
TGTGCCAGCAGTTACTCGACAGGTACCCCTTATAGCAATCAGCCCCAGCATTTT
CASSYSTGTPYSNQPQHF
>.|.|TRBJ2-3|TRBV11-3
TGTGCCAGCAGCTTAGATCAATTAGATACGCAGTATTTT
CASSLDQLDTQYF
>TRBD2|.|TRBJ2-7|TRBV12-3/TRBV12-4
TGTGCCAGCAGTTCGCTAGCGGGGAGCGAGCAGTACTTC
CASSSLAGSEQYF
>TRBD1|few|TRBJ1-6|TRBV27
TGTGCCAGCAGTATCCGGGACAGGGATTCACCCCTCCACTTT
CASSIRDRDSPLHF
>.|.|TRBJ1-1|TRBV7-8
TGTGCCAGCAGCTTAGATAGCAACACTGAAGCTTTCTTT
CASSLDSNTEAFF
>.|.|TRBJ2-6|TRBV6-5
TGTGCCAGCATTAAACGGGGCTCTGGGGCCAACGTCCTGACTTTC
CASIKRGSGANVLTF
>TRBD2|.|TRBJ2-1|TRBV4-3
TGCGCCAGCAGCCAAGATCGCCTAGCGGGAGAGAACGAGCAGTTCTTC
CASSQDRLAGENEQFF
>.|once|TRBJ1-6|TRBV4-3
TGCGCCAGCAGCCAAGATACGGGAAGAGGATCACCCCTCCACTTT
CASSQDTGRGSPLHF
>.|few|TRBJ1-1|TRBV6-6
TGTGCCAGCACGTTAGGCGACATGAACACTGAAGCTTTCTTT
CASTLGDMNTEAFF
>.|.|TRBJ2-6|TRBV30
TGTGCCTGGGGCTTTTCTGGGGCCAACGTCCTGACTTTC
CAWGFSGANVLTF
>TRBD2|.|TRBJ2-3|TRBV5-4
TGTGCCAGCAGCTCGGATTTGGACAAGCGGGACTTCCCAAGCACAGATACGCAGTATTTT
CASSSDLDKRDFPSTDTQYF
>TRBD1|.|TRBJ1-2|TRBV5-6
TGTGCCAGCAGCTTGGGGGACAGGGGGCGAGTAAGGGGCTACACCTTC
CASSLGDRGRVRGYTF
>TRBD2|.|TRBJ2-1|TRBV9
TGTGCCAGCAGCGCGCAGACTAGCGGGAGCTACAATGAGCAGTTCTTC
CASSAQTSGSYNEQFF
>TRBD2|.|TRBJ2-1|TRBV18
TGTGCCAGCTCACAAAGACCCGGGACTAGCGGCTACAATGAGCAGTTCTTC
CASSQRPGTSGYNEQFF
>TRBD2|.|TRBJ2-7|TRBV19
TGTGCCAGTAGTAAGGATAGCGGGGGGCCTACCTACGAGCAGTACTTC
CASSKDSGGPTYEQYF
>TRBD1|.|TRBJ2-3|TRBV28
TGTGCCAGCAGTTTATATACAGGGGGCTCCATCAGCACAGATACGCAGTATTTT
CASSLYTGGSISTDTQYF
>TRBD2|.|TRBJ2-1|TRBV9
TGTGCCAGCAGCCCCCGACTAGCGGGAGGGCCGAATGAGCAGTTCTTC
CASSPRLAGGPNEQFF
>.|.|TRBJ2-7|TRBV10-3
TGTGCCATCAGTGAGCGGGGGTCTCCAACGAGGGAGCAGTACTTC
CAISERGSPTREQYF
>.|.|TRBJ1-3|TRBV18
TGTGCCAGCTCCCCAGACACCGCCATATATTTT
CASSPDTAIYF
>TRBD2|.|TRBJ2-1|TRBV24-1
TGTGCCACCGGGGAGGGCCTTTCCAATGAGCAGTTCTTC
CATGEGLSNEQFF
>.|.|TRBJ2-5|TRBV10-1
TGCGCCAGCAGCGTGGGCGAACAAGAGACCCAGTACTTC
CASSVGEQETQYF